This T cell receptor beta chain emerged from a study of blood T cells in healthy people across ages. Findings and limits, study-wide: CMV infection status of these donors was not known.

PBMCs numbering at least 7 million were isolated per sample. This clonotype was found many times. What it recognizes is unknown. A second PCR, run for about 7 to 12 cycles, used a sample-barcoded 5' primer plus a J-beta primer mix. A single record per CDR3 protein comes from TCRdb applying MiXCR to the 5' RACE reads. The sample has around 800,000 distinct CDR3 sequences; 40% to 50% are singletons. The receptor was derived from a man between 60 and 75 years old in good health. Input material: blood.

This chain's CDR3 is CSAAGGETQYF. The DNA of the CDR3 is TGCAGCGCTGCGGGGGGAGAGACCCAGTACTTC. The J gene is TRBJ2-5, the V gene TRBV29-1, with 8 bases fitting TRBD2. The CDR3 extends over 11 amino acids. Germline V lookup: CDR1 SQVTM, CDR2 ANQGSEA. J was trimmed by 4 bases and V by 7 bases; bases with no gene match: 2. The full variable domain, with the rest looked up from reference TRBV29-1 and TRBJ2-5, is SAVISQKPSRDICQRGTSLTIQCQVDSQVTMMFWYRQQPGQSLTLIATANQGSEATYESGFVIDKFPISRPNLTFSTLTVSNMSPEDSSIYLCSAAGGETQYFGPGTRLLVL.